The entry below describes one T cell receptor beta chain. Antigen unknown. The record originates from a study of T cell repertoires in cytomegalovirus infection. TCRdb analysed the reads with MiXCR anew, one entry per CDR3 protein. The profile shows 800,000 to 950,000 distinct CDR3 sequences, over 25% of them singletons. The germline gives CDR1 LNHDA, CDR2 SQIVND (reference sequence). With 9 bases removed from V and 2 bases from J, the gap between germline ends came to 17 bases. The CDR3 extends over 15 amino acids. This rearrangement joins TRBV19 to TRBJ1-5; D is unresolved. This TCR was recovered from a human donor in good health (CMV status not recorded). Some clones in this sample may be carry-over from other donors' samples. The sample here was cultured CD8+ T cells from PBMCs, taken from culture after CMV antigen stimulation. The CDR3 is CASHNGISGNQPQHF. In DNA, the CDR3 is TGTGCCAGCCACAACGGGATATCGGGCAATCAGCCCCAGCATTTT.